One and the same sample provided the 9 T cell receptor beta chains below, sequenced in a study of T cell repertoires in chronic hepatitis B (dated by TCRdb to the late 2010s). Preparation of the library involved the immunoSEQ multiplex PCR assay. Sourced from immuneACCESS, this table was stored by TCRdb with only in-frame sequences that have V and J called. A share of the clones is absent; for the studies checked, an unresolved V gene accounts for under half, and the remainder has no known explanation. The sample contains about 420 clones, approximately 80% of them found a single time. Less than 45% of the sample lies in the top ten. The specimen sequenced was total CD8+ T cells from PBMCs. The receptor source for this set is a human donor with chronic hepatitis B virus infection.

The CDR3 here is CASSLLGQPQHF. In DNA form, the CDR3 reads TGTGCCAGCAGTTTGTTAGGACAGCCCCAGCATTTT. The gene calls are TRBV28 and TRBJ1-5; D ambiguous. The CDR3 is made up of 12 amino acids. Trimming removed 3 bases from V and 7 bases from J, with 7 bases in between. Germline V gives CDR1 MDHEN, CDR2 SYDVKM.

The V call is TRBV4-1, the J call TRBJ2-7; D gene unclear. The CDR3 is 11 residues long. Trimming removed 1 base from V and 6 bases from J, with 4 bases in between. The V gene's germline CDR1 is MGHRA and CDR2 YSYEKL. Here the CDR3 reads CASSQASEQYF. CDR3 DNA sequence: TGCGCCAGCAGCCAAGCCTCCGAGCAGTACTTC.

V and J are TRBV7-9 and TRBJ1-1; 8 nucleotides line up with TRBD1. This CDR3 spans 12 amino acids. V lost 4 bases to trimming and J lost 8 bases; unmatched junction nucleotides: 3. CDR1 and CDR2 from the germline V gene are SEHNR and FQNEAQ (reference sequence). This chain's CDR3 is CASSSWTGEAFF. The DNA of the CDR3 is TGTGCCAGCAGCTCTTGGACAGGGGAAGCTTTCTTT.

CDR3 sequence reads: CASSLDGRGIYGYTF. CDR3 DNA sequence: TGTGCCAGCAGCTTAGACGGCCGGGGAATCTATGGCTACACCTTC. The chain uses TRBV11-2 and TRBJ1-2; D is unclear. Trimming stripped 0 bases from V and 4 bases from J, with 12 bases between. Looked up from germline, CDR1 is SGHAT and CDR2 is FQNNGV. The CDR3 loop spans 15 amino acids.

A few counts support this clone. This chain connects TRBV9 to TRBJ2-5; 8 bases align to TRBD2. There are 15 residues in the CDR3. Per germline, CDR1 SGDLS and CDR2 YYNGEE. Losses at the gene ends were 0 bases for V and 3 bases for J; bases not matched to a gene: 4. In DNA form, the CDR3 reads TGTGCCAGCAGCGTAGACGGGGGGGCCGAAGAGACCCAGTACTTC. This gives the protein CASSVDGGAEETQYF.

CDR3 sequence (DNA): TGTGCCAGCAGCTTAGGACAGAACACCGGGGAGCTGTTTTTT. As protein: CASSLGQNTGELFF. The rearrangement uses TRBV13 and TRBJ2-2, with D unclear. CDR3 length equals 14 residues. With 0 bases removed from V and 1 base from J, the gap between germline ends came to 3 bases. Germline V CDR1 and CDR2: PRHDT, FYEKMQ (reference sequence).

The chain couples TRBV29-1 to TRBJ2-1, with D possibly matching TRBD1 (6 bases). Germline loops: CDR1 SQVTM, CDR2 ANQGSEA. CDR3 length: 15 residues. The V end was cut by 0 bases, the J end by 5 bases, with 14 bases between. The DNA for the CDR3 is TGCAGCGTTGAAGATCTCGAGACAGGAGACAATGAGCAGTTCTTC. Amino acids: CSVEDLETGDNEQFF.

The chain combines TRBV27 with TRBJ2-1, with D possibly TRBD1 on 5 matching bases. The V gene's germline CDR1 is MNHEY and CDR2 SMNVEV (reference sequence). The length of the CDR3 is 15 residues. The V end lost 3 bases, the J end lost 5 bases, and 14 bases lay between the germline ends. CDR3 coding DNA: TGTGCCAGCAGTTTCGGCGCCACAGGCAACAATGAGCAGTTCTTC. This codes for CASSFGATGNNEQFF.

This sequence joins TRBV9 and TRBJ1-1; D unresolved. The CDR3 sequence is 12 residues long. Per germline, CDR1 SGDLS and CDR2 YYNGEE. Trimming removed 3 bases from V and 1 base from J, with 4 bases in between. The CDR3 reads CASSGPNTEAFF. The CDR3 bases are TGTGCCAGCAGCGGCCCGAACACTGAAGCTTTCTTT.